The entry below gives a single T cell receptor beta chain sequence along with its context. Assay used: immunoSEQ multiplex PCR; TCRdb lists only in-frame clones, some missing. This table has over 120,000 clones, just over 90% appearing once. Germline V gene sequence: CDR1 SQVTM, CDR2 ANQGSEA. V shed 0 bases and J shed 0 bases, with 8 bases lying between them. This CDR3 comprises 14 residues. These data are taken from a study of T cell responses to AZD1222 COVID-19 vaccine. The receptor was derived from an adult in good health. The specimen comprised peripheral blood, sampled on day 0 of AZD1222 vaccination. The genes are TRBV29-1 and TRBJ2-5, with a possible D match to TRBD2 (5 bases). CDR3 sequence: CSVEDREYQETQYF. The CDR3 DNA follows: TGCAGCGTTGAAGATAGGGAGTACCAAGAGACCCAGTACTTC.